In this sample, the clone carrying this T cell receptor (beta chain) turned up a few times. Its antigen is unidentified. The data are from a study of identical twins. Unique molecular identifiers were present on cDNA, and template switching added a universal primer site. Via MiXCR, TCRdb re-called the 5' RACE reads, giving one row per CDR3 protein. Of a few hundred thousand distinct CDR3 sequences in the sample, about 13% were seen once. V lost 2 bases, J lost 3 bases, and 16 bases lay in between. There are 16 residues in the CDR3. The V gene's germline CDR1 is MGHDK and CDR2 SYGVNS. Regarding the study as a whole: Beta clonotypes that were abundant in cord blood contained fewer insertions, a pattern absent from memory repertoires.

In every case, the donor was a healthy Caucasian. These data were also reused for a study on yellow fever vaccine responses in identical twins. This second report adds: Each twin's T cell response to the vaccine was reported to look partly convergent and partly personalized.

Sequencing was performed on memory (CD45RO+) T cells sorted from blood. This TCR derives from a woman aged 18-29 years in good health. The chain employs TRBV25-1 and TRBJ2-5, with D unresolved. The CDR3 loop is CASSEPPSPDEETQYF. CDR3 coding DNA: TGTGCCAGCAGTGAACCACCTTCCCCCGATGAAGAGACCCAGTACTTC.